This entry describes one T cell receptor (beta chain). This sample is part of a study of shared clonotypes between healthy human individuals. Both subsets, CD45RA+ naive and CD45RA-negative memory, were split from the CD4+ cells. Generated by immunoSEQ multiplex PCR, the TCRdb table keeps only in-frame clones and is missing some. The repertoire holds about 2.4 million clones, with just over 90% as singletons. The germline V gene has CDR1 LGHNA and CDR2 YSLEER. The CDR3 sequence is 18 residues long. V was cut by 0 bases and J by 7 bases, with 22 bases left in between. V and J are TRBV4-3 and TRBJ2-1; D possibly corresponds to TRBD1 (5 bases). The sample was naive CD4+ T cells sorted from blood. Subset of the sample: CD45RA+ positively selected. The TCR was taken from a man younger than 30 in good health. The CDR3: CASSQDRGQVGTPNEQFF. The CDR3 DNA reads TGCGCCAGCAGCCAAGATAGGGGTCAGGTAGGAACACCAAATGAGCAGTTCTTC.